This passage covers 29 T cell receptor beta chains from one sample sequenced in a study of STAT5B mutations in CD4+ large granular lymphocyte leukemia. Profiled with immunoSEQ multiplex PCR; TCRdb holds only in-frame clones, not every one. The table includes roughly 48,000 clones, 55% to 75% detected once. Source material: CD4+ T cells from blood buffy coats. These receptors were obtained from a human donor in good health.

This chain connects TRBV5-1 to TRBJ1-1; D call uncertain. Germline CDR1 reads SGHRS; CDR2 reads YFSETQ. This CDR3 has 14 amino acids. The V end was cut by 0 bases, the J end by 2 bases, with 8 bases between. The CDR3 loop reads CASSLAGGNTEAFF. Written as DNA, the CDR3 is TGCGCCAGCAGCTTGGCCGGAGGAAACACTGAAGCTTTCTTT.

This chain joins TRBV27 and TRBJ2-2; D may be TRBD1 or TRBD2 (6 bases each). The CDR3 is made up of 17 amino acids. Between the trimmed V and J ends, which lost 3 bases and 2 bases, there was a span of 16 bases. Germline V gene lookup returns CDR1 MNHEY and CDR2 SMNVEV (reference sequence). CDR3 residues: CASSFLRGVQNTGELFF. The CDR3 DNA sequence: TGTGCCAGCAGTTTCTTAAGGGGGGTGCAAAACACCGGGGAGCTGTTTTTT.

The chain employs TRBV7-2 and TRBJ1-4; the D is unclear. CDR3 length: 14 amino acids. Germline CDR1 and CDR2: SGHTA and FQGNSA. V lost 2 bases to trimming and J lost 8 bases, with 12 bases between them. The CDR3 loop is CASSLKTEREKLFF. The CDR3 bases are TGTGCCAGCAGCTTAAAGACCGAAAGGGAAAAACTGTTTTTT. Full variable domain (missing parts from reference TRBV7-2 and TRBJ1-4): GAGVSQSPSNKVTEKGKDVELRCDPISGHTALYWYRQSLGQGLEFLIYFQGNSAPDKSGLPSDRFSAERTGGSVSTLTIQRTQQEDSAVYLCASSLKTEREKLFFGSGTQLSVL.

This rearrangement joins TRBV18 to TRBJ2-6, with 7 positions matching TRBD1. This CDR3 is built from 18 residues. Germline assignment: CDR1 KGHSH and CDR2 LQKENI. V lost 3 bases and J lost 0; bases outside the gene matches: 8. The CDR3 here is CASSPQTGTYSGANVLTF. The CDR3 DNA reads TGTGCCAGCTCACCTCAGACAGGGACATACTCTGGGGCCAACGTCCTGACTTTC. Combining the CDR3 with reference TRBV18 and TRBJ2-6 gives the whole variable domain NAGVMQNPRHLVRRRGQEARLRCSPMKGHSHVYWYRQLPEEGLKFMVYLQKENIIDESGMPKERFSAEFPKEGPSILRIQQVVRGDSAAYFCASSPQTGTYSGANVLTFGAGSRLTVL.

This chain's CDR3 is CASTRGRNQPQHF. The CDR3 DNA reads as TGTGCCAGCACAAGGGGGCGCAATCAGCCCCAGCATTTT. The rearrangement links TRBV6-5 to TRBJ1-5; 7 positions match TRBD1. From germline, CDR1 is MNHEY and CDR2 SVGAGI. The CDR3 contains 13 residues. The V segment lost 7 bases and the J segment 2 bases; nucleotides outside the gene matches: 2.

The rearrangement uses TRBV5-5 and TRBJ1-1; no definite D call. Trimming removed 4 bases from V and 0 bases from J, with 10 bases in between. The CDR3 is made up of 14 amino acids. Germline CDR1 reads SGHKS; CDR2 reads YYEKEE (reference sequence). The CDR3 region is CASSPGRMNTEAFF. CDR3 nucleotides: TGTGCCAGCAGCCCAGGACGGATGAACACTGAAGCTTTCTTT. Based on the CDR3 plus reference TRBV5-5 and TRBJ1-1, the full variable domain is DAGVTQSPTHLIKTRGQQVTLRCSPISGHKSVSWYQQVLGQGPQFIFQYYEKEERGRGNFPDRFSARQFPNYSSELNVNALLLGDSALYLCASSPGRMNTEAFFGQGTRLTVV.

The chain combines TRBV4-2 with TRBJ1-2, with 10 positions matching TRBD1. The CDR3 loop spans 15 amino acids. Germline loops: CDR1 LGHNA, CDR2 YNFKEQ. V was clipped by 3 bases and J by 7 bases; unmatched bases: 8. CDR3 nucleotide sequence: TGTGCCAGCAGCCAGGTGACAGGGGGCGCGGCTGGCTACACCTTC. It specifies CASSQVTGGAAGYTF.

This chain links TRBV5-4 with TRBJ2-7; D call uncertain. V was cut by 4 bases and J by 2 bases, with 10 bases left in between. This CDR3 contains 13 residues. CDR1 is SGHNT, CDR2 YYREEE, per germline (reference sequence). The CDR3 nucleotides are TGTGCCAGCAGCACTGAGACAACCTACGAGCAGTACTTC. Translated: CASSTETTYEQYF.

This sequence joins TRBV7-8 and TRBJ2-1; D could derive from TRBD1 or TRBD2 (5 bases each). V was clipped by 5 bases and J by 3 bases, with 11 bases between them. The CDR3 spans 14 residues. Germline values: CDR1 SGHVS, CDR2 FQNEAQ. The chain's CDR3 is CASSPGTDYNEQFF. Written as DNA, the CDR3 is TGTGCCAGCAGCCCCGGGACGGACTACAATGAGCAGTTCTTC.

The chain uses TRBV13 and TRBJ2-3, with D unclear. Germline assignment: CDR1 PRHDT and CDR2 FYEKMQ (reference sequence). This CDR3 is 16 amino acids long. V gave up 2 bases and J gave up 2 bases, with 14 bases separating them. In DNA, the CDR3 is TGTGCCAGCAGCTTATCAGAGCGCCGGAACACAGATACGCAGTATTTT. Protein: CASSLSERRNTDTQYF.

The chain links TRBV5-1 to TRBJ2-1; 7 bases map to TRBD1. J lost 6 bases, V lost 4 bases, and 4 bases had no gene match. This CDR3 has 13 amino acids. Germline CDR1 SGHRS, CDR2 YFSETQ. Here the CDR3 DNA reads TGCGCCAGCAGCATCCGGACAGGCAATGAGCAGTTCTTC. Translating gives CASSIRTGNEQFF.

This clone was recorded only once. This chain uses TRBV28 with TRBJ2-3; 9 bases agree with TRBD1. The CDR3 is 15 residues long. J gave up 8 bases and V 7 bases, and 13 bases lay outside the gene matches. Germline-derived CDR1 and CDR2 are MDHEN and SYDVKM. CDR3 sequence reads: CASNKGDREGGTQYF. The CDR3 DNA sequence: TGTGCCAGCAATAAAGGGGACAGGGAGGGAGGTACGCAGTATTTT.

This sequence joins TRBV5-1 and TRBJ2-5; D remains ambiguous. Trimming removed 4 bases at V and 5 bases at J, with 15 bases between. CDR1 is SGHRS, CDR2 YFSETQ, per germline. The CDR3 totals 14 residues. This CDR3 is CASSQDVTSETQYF. The DNA of the CDR3 is TGCGCCAGCAGCCAGGACGTCACGTCCGAGACCCAGTACTTC.

V and J are TRBV19 and TRBJ2-3, with D perhaps being TRBD1 or TRBD2 (5 bases each). The germline gives CDR1 LNHDA, CDR2 SQIVND (reference sequence). Trimming took 3 bases from V and 6 from J, leaving 10 bases between them. The CDR3 has 13 residues. The CDR3 coding sequence is TGTGCCAGTAGTATCCAAGGGGACGATACGCAGTATTTT. The encoded protein is CASSIQGDDTQYF.

This clone showed up just a few times. The chain uses TRBV7-9 and TRBJ2-3, with D perhaps TRBD1 (5 bases). Trimming took 1 base from V and 6 from J, leaving 11 bases between them. This CDR3 region has 14 residues. Germline V lookup: CDR1 SEHNR, CDR2 FQNEAQ (reference sequence). CDR3 sequence reads: CASSLEQGGDTQYF. The CDR3 DNA reads as TGTGCCAGCAGCTTAGAGCAGGGTGGGGATACGCAGTATTTT. Variable domain in full (rest from reference TRBV7-9 and TRBJ2-3): DTGVSQNPRHKITKRGQNVTFRCDPISEHNRLYWYRQTLGQGPEFLTYFQNEAQLEKSRLLSDRFSAERPKGSFSTLEIQRTEQGDSAMYLCASSLEQGGDTQYFGPGTRLTVL.

The rearrangement joins TRBV5-6 to TRBJ2-3, with D perhaps TRBD1 or TRBD2 (5 bases each). Per the germline V gene, CDR1 is SGHDT and CDR2 is YYEEEE. V lost 1 base, J lost 0 bases, and 9 bases lay in between. The CDR3 sequence is 15 residues long. Written as DNA, the CDR3 is TGTGCCAGCAGCTTGTGGGGGAGTAGCACAGATACGCAGTATTTT. Translation gives CASSLWGSSTDTQYF.

This chain uses TRBV7-6 with TRBJ2-2, with D possibly matching TRBD2 (7 bases). Trimming removed 7 bases at V and 0 bases at J, with 12 bases between. This CDR3 is 15 amino acids long. From germline, CDR1 is SGHVS and CDR2 FNYEAQ. The CDR3 bases are TGTGCCAGCACACTGGGGGGGCCGAACACCGGGGAGCTGTTTTTT. Protein: CASTLGGPNTGELFF.

The V and J genes are TRBV6-5 and TRBJ1-1; maybe TRBD1 (6 bases). The CDR3 is 13 amino acids. Germline V gives CDR1 MNHEY, CDR2 SVGAGI. Trimming pared 6 bases from V and 4 bases from J, leaving 12 bases between. The CDR3 nucleotides read TGTGCCAGCAGAAGACAGGCAAGCACTGAAGCTTTCTTT. Translation gives CASRRQASTEAFF.

This CDR3 is CASSESRASDTQYF. The CDR3, as DNA: TGTGCCAGCAGCGAATCGAGAGCGTCAGATACGCAGTATTTT. This chain joins TRBV11-2 and TRBJ2-3; D is unclear. The CDR3 is 14 residues long. Germline assignment: CDR1 SGHAT and CDR2 FQNNGV. Between the trimmed V and J ends, which lost 5 bases and 4 bases, there was a span of 13 bases.

The chain carries TRBV9 and TRBJ2-3, with 8 nucleotides matching TRBD2. The CDR3 runs 16 residues. CDR1 and CDR2 (germline): SGDLS, YYNGEE. Germline trimming cut 0 bases from V and 1 base from J; bases unmatched to any gene: 4. The CDR3 nucleotides read TGTGCCAGCAGCGTAGGGATTAGCGGGGGCACAGATACGCAGTATTTT. This codes for CASSVGISGGTDTQYF. Full variable domain (remainder filled in from reference TRBV9 and TRBJ2-3): DSGVTQTPKHLITATGQRVTLRCSPRSGDLSVYWYQQSLDQGLQFLIQYYNGEERAKGNILERFSAQQFPDLHSELNLSSLELGDSALYFCASSVGISGGTDTQYFGPGTRLTVL.

The genes are TRBV16 and TRBJ2-6; a possible D gene is TRBD2 (5 bases). Germline V gene sequence: CDR1 KGHSY, CDR2 FQNENV. The CDR3 has 11 amino acids. Trimming pared 6 bases from V and 18 bases from J, leaving 15 bases between. CDR3 region: CASRRLGSTTF. The CDR3 DNA reads as TGTGCCAGCAGGCGGTTAGGGAGCACGACTTTC. Full variable domain (outside the CDR3, taken from reference TRBV16 and TRBJ2-6): GEEVAQTPKHLVRGEGQKAKLYCAPIKGHSYVFWYQQVLKNEFKFLISFQNENVFDETGMPKERFSAKCLPNSPCSLEIQATKLEDSAVYFCASRRLGSTTFGAGSRLTVL.

V usage is TRBV21-1 and J usage is TRBJ1-2; the D call in the table, TRBD1, was not verified against the DNA. TRBV21-1 has pseudogene status. This CDR3 spans 14 amino acids. The CDR3 DNA sequence: TGTGCCAGTTGGTTTGGCAGGTCCTATAATGGCTACACCTTC. Translated: CASWFGRSYNGYTF.

This sequence joins TRBV6-1 and TRBJ2-5; tentative D call: TRBD1 (5 bases). This CDR3 is built from 15 residues. V was pared by 0 bases and J by 3 bases, with 11 bases between. Germline CDR1 is MNHNS and CDR2 is SASEGT. CDR3 loop: CASSEAWTTKETQYF. In nucleotides, the CDR3 is TGTGCCAGCAGTGAAGCGTGGACAACAAAAGAGACCCAGTACTTC.

The chain recombines TRBV15 with TRBJ1-4; 9 bases are a match to TRBD1. CDR1 and CDR2 from the germline V gene are LNHNV and YYDKDF (reference sequence). There are 19 residues in the CDR3. The junction had 14 bases not matched to a gene; V was cut back by 4 bases and J by 2 bases. CDR3 region: CATSTRGGQGSATNEKLFF. The CDR3 DNA is TGTGCCACCAGCACGAGGGGAGGACAGGGGAGTGCGACTAATGAAAAACTGTTTTTT.

This sequence joins TRBV19 and TRBJ1-4, with D tentatively TRBD1 (5 bases). The V and J ends lost 7 bases and 2 bases respectively, with 8 bases between them. The CDR3 totals 13 residues. The V gene's germline CDR1 is LNHDA and CDR2 SQIVND (reference sequence). DNA of the CDR3: TGTGCCAGTAATTGGGGGACTAATGAAAAACTGTTTTTT. The encoded protein is CASNWGTNEKLFF.

The chain combines TRBV7-2 with TRBJ2-1; 7 nucleotides line up with TRBD1. Germline loops: CDR1 SGHTA, CDR2 FQGNSA. Trimming took 4 bases from V and 8 from J; bases not matched to a gene: 8. The CDR3 loop spans 14 amino acids. The CDR3 sequence: CASSYEVRGYEQFF. CDR3 sequence (DNA): TGTGCCAGCAGCTACGAAGTCAGGGGGTATGAGCAGTTCTTC. Looking up the rest from reference TRBV7-2 and TRBJ2-1 gives the full variable domain: GAGVSQSPSNKVTEKGKDVELRCDPISGHTALYWYRQSLGQGLEFLIYFQGNSAPDKSGLPSDRFSAERTGGSVSTLTIQRTQQEDSAVYLCASSYEVRGYEQFFGPGTRLTVL.

This clone was counted a few times. CDR3: CASSLTGFATNEKLFF. CDR3 DNA: TGTGCCAGCAGTTTGACAGGGTTTGCAACTAATGAAAAACTGTTTTTT. This chain links TRBV28 with TRBJ1-4; TRBD1 aligns across 7 bases. The germline V gene has CDR1 MDHEN and CDR2 SYDVKM. The CDR3 runs to 16 residues. V shed 3 bases, J shed 0 bases, and the junction held 4 bases outside the gene matches.

CDR3 sequence reads: CASSVPGPSYEQYF. The CDR3, as DNA: TGCGCCAGCAGCGTCCCGGGACCTTCCTACGAGCAGTACTTC. V usage is TRBV5-1 and J usage is TRBJ2-7, with D perhaps assigned TRBD1 or TRBD2 (5 bases each). Trimming removed 4 bases from V and 1 base from J, with 12 bases in between. The CDR3 contains 14 residues. Germline loops: CDR1 SGHRS, CDR2 YFSETQ.

V usage is TRBV18 and J usage is TRBJ2-7, with D perhaps matching TRBD1 (7 bases). Germline loops: CDR1 KGHSH, CDR2 LQKENI. V was trimmed by 2 bases and J by 5 bases, leaving 13 bases between them. The CDR3 covers 14 residues. The CDR3 DNA sequence: TGTGCCAGCTCACCAAAGGCAGGGGGGCACGAGCAGTACTTC. Protein: CASSPKAGGHEQYF.